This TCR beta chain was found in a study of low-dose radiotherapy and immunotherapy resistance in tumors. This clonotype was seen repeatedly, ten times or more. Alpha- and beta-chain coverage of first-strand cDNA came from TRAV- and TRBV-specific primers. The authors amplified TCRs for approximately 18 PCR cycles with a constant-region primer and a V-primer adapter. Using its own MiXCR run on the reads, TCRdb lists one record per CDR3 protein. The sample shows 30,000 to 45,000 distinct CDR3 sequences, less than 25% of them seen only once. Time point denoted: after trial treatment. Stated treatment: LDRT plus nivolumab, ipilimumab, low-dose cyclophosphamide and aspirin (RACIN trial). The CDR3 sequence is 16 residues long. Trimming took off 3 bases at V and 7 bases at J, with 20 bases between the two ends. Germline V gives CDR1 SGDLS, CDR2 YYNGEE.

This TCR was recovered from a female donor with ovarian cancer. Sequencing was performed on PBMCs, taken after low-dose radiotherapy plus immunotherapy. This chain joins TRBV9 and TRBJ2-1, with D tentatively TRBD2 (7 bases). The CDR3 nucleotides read TGTGCCAGCAGCGACCCCGGGGGGCCCCTGAGGAATGAGCAGTTCTTC. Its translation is CASSDPGGPLRNEQFF.